This TCR beta chain emerged from a study of blood T cell repertoires in COVID-19. The overall study: PBMCs, B-cell-depleted T cells, or T cells provided the cDNA or gDNA that made up the material.

This study enrolled people aged roughly 18 to 89 from 20 to 25 US geographic areas. Two negative PCRs, clearance, or symptom resolution characterized the recovered Cohort 3 donors. This CDR3 is 12 amino acids long. The germline V gene encodes CDR1 SEHNR and CDR2 FQNEAQ (reference sequence). The J segment lost 14 bases and the V segment lost 3 bases, leaving 7 bases of the junction unmatched. In the source study's methods: From reference gene primer amplification, estimates of nucleated cell counts were derived. Profiling relied on immunoSEQ multiplex PCR, and the TCRdb table lists in-frame clones only, not all of them. V and J calls plus clone size are reproduced from that table; the DNA served to infer D and trimming. The profile shows roughly 250,000 clones, around 84% of them singletons.

This receptor was obtained from a woman aged 45-59 years who had recovered from COVID-19. The sequencing sample was made of PBMCs or T cells enriched from blood (not recorded which). The gene calls are TRBV7-9 and TRBJ2-1; 7 nucleotides match TRBD2. CDR3: CASSLGGGTEFF. The CDR3 nucleotides are TGTGCCAGCAGCTTGGGCGGGGGTACGGAGTTCTTC.